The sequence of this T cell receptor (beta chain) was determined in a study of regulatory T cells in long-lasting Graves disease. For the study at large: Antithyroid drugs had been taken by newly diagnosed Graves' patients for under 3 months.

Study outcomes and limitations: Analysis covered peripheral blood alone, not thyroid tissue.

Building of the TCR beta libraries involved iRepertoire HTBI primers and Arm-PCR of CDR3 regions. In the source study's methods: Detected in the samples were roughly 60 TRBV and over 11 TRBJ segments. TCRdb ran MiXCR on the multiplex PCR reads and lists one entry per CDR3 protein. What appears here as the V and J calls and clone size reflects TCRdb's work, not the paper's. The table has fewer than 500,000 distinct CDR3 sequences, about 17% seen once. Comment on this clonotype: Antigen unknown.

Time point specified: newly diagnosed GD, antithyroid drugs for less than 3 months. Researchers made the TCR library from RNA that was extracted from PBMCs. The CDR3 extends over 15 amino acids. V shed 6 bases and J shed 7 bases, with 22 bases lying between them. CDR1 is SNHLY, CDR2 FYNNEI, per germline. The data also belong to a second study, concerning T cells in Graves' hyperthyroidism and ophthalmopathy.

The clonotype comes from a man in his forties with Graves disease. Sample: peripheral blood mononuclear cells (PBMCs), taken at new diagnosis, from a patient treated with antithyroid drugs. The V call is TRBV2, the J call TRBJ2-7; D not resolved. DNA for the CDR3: TGTGCCAGCAGCCCCGGGTCGGAGATCCAGACGGAGCAGTACTTC. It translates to CASSPGSEIQTEQYF.